This T cell receptor beta chain emerged from a study of shared clonotypes between healthy human individuals. Study results and limitations: Memory subsets had estimated richness that was generally smaller than that of naive subsets.

The CDR3 is made up of 15 amino acids. From germline, CDR1 is SGHRS and CDR2 YFSETQ. The trim removed 1 base at V and 9 bases at J, leaving 10 bases unmatched. Details on this clone: Antigen unknown.

Profiling relied on immunoSEQ multiplex PCR, and the TCRdb table lists in-frame clones only, not all of them. The repertoire holds about 2.3 million clones, with 85% to 95% as singletons. Sample: naive CD4+ T cells from PBMCs. As for subset: CD45RA+ positively selected. The chain has TRBV5-1 and TRBJ2-1; 7 bases are shared with TRBD2. This sequence was found in a man younger than 35 in good health. Some clones in this sample may be carry-over from other donors' samples. The CDR3 nucleotides are TGCGCCAGCAGCTTGAGGGCGGGAGTGAGTAGTGAGCAGTTCTTC. This codes for CASSLRAGVSSEQFF. Filled out from reference TRBV5-1 and TRBJ2-1, the complete variable domain reads KAGVTQTPRYLIKTRGQQVTLSCSPISGHRSVSWYQQTPGQGLQFLFEYFSETQRNKGNFPGRFSGRQFSNSRSEMNVSTLELGDSALYLCASSLRAGVSSEQFFGPGTRLTVL.